The sample holds a few counts of the clone carrying this T cell receptor (beta chain). Its target is unknown. Trimming shortened V by 1 base and J by 0 bases, and 4 bases separated the two germline ends. This CDR3 contains 14 residues. Germline V gene data show CDR1 as LGHNA and CDR2 as YNFKEQ. This entry belongs to a study of beta chain features in type 1 diabetes. Overall study context: There was similarity between patients and healthy donors in age, gender and cell yields.

Every isolated RNA sample was fully reverse transcribed, so sequencing captured expressed TCRB transcripts. Here immunoSEQ multiplex PCR was the method, and the copy in TCRdb shows in-frame clones only, minus some. Of hundreds of thousands of clones in the sample, around 30% were seen once. Overall study results and limits: Across all four CD4+ subsets, people with type 1 diabetes showed modestly shorter TCRB CDR3s.

The single heparinised draw taken from each donor contained around 120 mL of blood on average. The chain is built from TRBV4-2 and TRBJ2-4; D unresolved. This sequence originates from a man younger than 35 in good health. The sequenced sample was naive CD4+ T cells from blood. The CDR3 DNA reads TGTGCCAGCAGCCAAGCGGGAGCCAAAAACATTCAGTACTTC. Translated: CASSQAGAKNIQYF.